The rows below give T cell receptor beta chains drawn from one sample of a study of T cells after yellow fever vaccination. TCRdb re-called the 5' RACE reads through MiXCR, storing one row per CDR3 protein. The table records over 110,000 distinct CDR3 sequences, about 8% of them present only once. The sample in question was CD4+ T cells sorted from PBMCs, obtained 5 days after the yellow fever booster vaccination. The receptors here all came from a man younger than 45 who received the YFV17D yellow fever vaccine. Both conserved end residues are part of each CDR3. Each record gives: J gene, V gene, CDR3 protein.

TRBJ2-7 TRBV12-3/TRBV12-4 CASTSDREYEQYF
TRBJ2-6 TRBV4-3 CASSQVGGVGAGANVLTF
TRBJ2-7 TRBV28 CASSFWRNLLSMHWEQYF
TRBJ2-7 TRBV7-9 CASSQNLGFREQYF
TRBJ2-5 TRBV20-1 CCATRLASGSGETQYF
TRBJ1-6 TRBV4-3 CASSPRAGWATNSPLHF
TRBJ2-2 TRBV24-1 CATSDWGGGNTGELFF
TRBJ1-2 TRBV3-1 CACSHSGGQGFPNYGYTF
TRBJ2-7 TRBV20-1 CSARGLTRTHEQYF
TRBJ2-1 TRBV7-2 CASSLFAGPNEQFF
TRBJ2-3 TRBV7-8 CASSFVIGASLTDTQYF
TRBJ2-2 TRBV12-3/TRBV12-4 CASSFRVTGELFF
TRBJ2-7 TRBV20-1 CSASDSGRNYEQYF
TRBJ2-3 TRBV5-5 CASSLGGLAVTDTQYF
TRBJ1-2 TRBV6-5 CASSYSDRWVNGYTF
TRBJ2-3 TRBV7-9 CASSSFRDTQYF
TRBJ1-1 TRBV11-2 CASSFGRETEAFF
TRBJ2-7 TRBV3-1 CASSRPQGLAQYF
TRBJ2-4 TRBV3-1 CASSLGGSPAAKNIQYF
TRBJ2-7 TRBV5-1 CASSPGSQGYEQYF
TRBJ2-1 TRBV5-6 CASLRSRLLNEQFF
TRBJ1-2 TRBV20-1 CSALARGNYGYTF
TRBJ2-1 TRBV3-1 CASSQRGSVAYNEQFF
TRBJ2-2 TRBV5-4 CASSPGLAGGAGELFF
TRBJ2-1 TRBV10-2 CASSFPVSGTNHEQFF
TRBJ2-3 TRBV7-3 CASSHGTDTQYF
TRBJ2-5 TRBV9 CASSTRGAQETQYF
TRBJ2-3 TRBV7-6 CASSSPRGGNTDTQYF
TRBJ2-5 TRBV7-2 CASSPGATQYF
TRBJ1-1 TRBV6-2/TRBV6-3 CASSRQGSRTEAFF
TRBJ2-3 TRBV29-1 CSSKRINTDTQYF
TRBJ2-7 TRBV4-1 CASSQELIGTARRGEQYF
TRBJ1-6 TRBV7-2 CASSAPPGNSPLHF
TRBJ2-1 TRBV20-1 CSAMRASLAYNEQFF
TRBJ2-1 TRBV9 CASSAPGAGRREQFF
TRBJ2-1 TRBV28 CASSLIGGPSSYNEQFF
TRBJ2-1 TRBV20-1 CSATQRAWASYNEQFF
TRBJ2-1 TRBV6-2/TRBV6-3 CASSYSLGAGTGEQFF
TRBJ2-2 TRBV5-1 CASSLAPATGELFF
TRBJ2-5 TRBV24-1 CATSAPPGQGGETQYF
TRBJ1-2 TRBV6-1 CASSPRQAANYGYTF
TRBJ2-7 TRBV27 CASSFLATYEQYF
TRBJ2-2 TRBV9 CASSRNLAENTGELFF
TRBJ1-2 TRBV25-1 CASRGQANYGYTF
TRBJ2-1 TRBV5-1 CASSFASGGRANEQFF
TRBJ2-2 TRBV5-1 CASSWAAGRNTGELFF
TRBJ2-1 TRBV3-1 CASSKAGSSYNEQFF
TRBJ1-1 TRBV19 CASNQGQMNTEAFF
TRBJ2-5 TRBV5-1 CASSVPGQKQETQYF
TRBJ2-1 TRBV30 CAWKIGEWASGRVAYNEQFF
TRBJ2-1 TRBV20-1 CSARGQGVYNEQFF
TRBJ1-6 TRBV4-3 CASSHGPGQYNSPLHF
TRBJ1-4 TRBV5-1 CASSPGQGAINEKLFF
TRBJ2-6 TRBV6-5 CASSLAGGRSGANVLTF